One and the same sample provided the 26 T cell receptor beta chains below, sequenced in a study of T cells after yellow fever vaccination. Each CDR3 protein is one row after TCRdb ran MiXCR on the 5' RACE reads. The sample contains fewer than 150,000 distinct CDR3 sequences, roughly 6.8% of which appear only once. Specimen: CD4+ T cells sorted from PBMCs, collected roughly seven weeks after the first yellow fever vaccination. These receptors came from a man between 18 and 29 years old who received the YFV17D yellow fever vaccine.

This clonotype was detected many times. This rearrangement joins TRBV6-2 or TRBV6-3 to TRBJ2-6; D gene uncertain. V lost 6 bases, J lost 2 bases, and 5 bases lay in between. CDR3 length: 13 residues. Germline assignment: CDR1 MNHEY and CDR2 SVGEGT. CDR3 sequence (DNA): TGTGCCAGCAGGGGCCCTGGGGCCAACGTCCTGACTTTC. As protein: CASRGPGANVLTF.

There are a few counts of this clonotype. The CDR3 is CSATRGAASTDTQYF. The CDR3, as DNA: TGCAGTGCGACGAGGGGGGCAGCTAGCACAGATACGCAGTATTTT. The gene calls are TRBV20-1 and TRBJ2-3; either TRBD1 or TRBD2 may fit D (6 bases each). Germline values: CDR1 DFQATT, CDR2 SNEGSKA (reference sequence). The ends were cut back, 6 bases at V and 0 bases at J, with 16 bases in the middle. The CDR3 contains 15 residues.

The chain has TRBV12-3 or TRBV12-4 and TRBJ1-5, with no clear D. The CDR3 is 15 amino acids. V shed 3 bases and J shed 5 bases, with 14 bases lying between them. CDR3 in DNA: TGTGCCAGCAGTTTGTGGCAGTCACACGATCAGCCCCAGCATTTT. Translation gives CASSLWQSHDQPQHF.

This clonotype was detected many times. The chain joins TRBV7-2 to TRBJ1-4, with D uncertain. Germline V CDR1 and CDR2: SGHTA, FQGNSA. The CDR3 spans 14 residues. V lost 1 base and J lost 3, with 6 bases in between. The CDR3 sequence is CASSLGRANEKLFF. The CDR3, as DNA: TGTGCCAGCAGCTTAGGACGGGCTAATGAAAAACTGTTTTTT.

This clonotype showed up many times. V is TRBV5-1 and J is TRBJ2-5, with a tentative D call TRBD2 (5 bases). This CDR3 has 14 amino acids. The ends were cut back, 0 bases at V and 3 bases at J, with 9 bases in the middle. Germline V lookup: CDR1 SGHRS, CDR2 YFSETQ. The CDR3 DNA reads TGCGCCAGCAGCTTGGTGGAGGATAAAGAGACCCAGTACTTC. Encoded protein: CASSLVEDKETQYF.

In its sample, this clonotype was seen many times. The chain carries TRBV29-1 and TRBJ1-5; 9 bases map to TRBD1. Germline V gene lookup returns CDR1 SQVTM and CDR2 ANQGSEA. The CDR3 runs to 14 residues. Trimming cost V 4 bases and J 5 bases; bases outside gene matches: 6. CDR3 amino acids: CSVGGQGNDQPQHF. In DNA form, the CDR3 reads TGCAGCGTTGGGGGACAGGGTAACGATCAGCCCCAGCATTTT.

J is TRBJ1-2 and V is TRBV20-1, with TRBD1 matching over 8 bases. V lost 6 bases, J lost 8 bases, and 14 bases stayed unmatched. Germline V gives CDR1 DFQATT, CDR2 SNEGSKA (reference sequence). The CDR3 runs 14 residues. CDR3 in DNA: TGCAGTGCGGGCACAGGACAGGGAGTTGGAGGCTACACCTTC. This gives the protein CSAGTGQGVGGYTF.

The sample holds many counts of this clonotype. The rearrangement links TRBV12-3 or TRBV12-4 to TRBJ1-1, with D unresolved. The CDR3 is made up of 14 amino acids. V lost 6 bases to trimming and J lost 4 bases, with 15 bases between them. CDR3 coding DNA: TGTGCCAGCAGCCGTATCGGCCAATTCACTGAAGCTTTCTTT. As protein: CASSRIGQFTEAFF.

The table lists this clonotype with many counts. Germline and junction disagree at one end, which may indicate a read error. The chain links TRBV11-2 to TRBJ2-3; D call uncertain. Germline CDR1 reads SGHAT; CDR2 reads FQNNGV. The CDR3 covers 13 residues. The CDR3 coding sequence is TGCGCCAGCAGCCTCGGTAGCACAGATACGCAGTATTTT. Translation: CASSLGSTDTQYF.

There are many counts of this clonotype. The chain has TRBV24-1 and TRBJ2-2; D is possibly TRBD2 (6 bases). V gave up 6 bases and J gave up 5 bases, with 9 bases separating them. CDR1 is KGHDR and CDR2 is SFDVKD in the germline V gene. The CDR3 covers 13 residues. The CDR3 DNA reads as TGTGCCACCAGTCGGGGGAGGACCGGGGAGCTGTTTTTT. This sequence encodes CATSRGRTGELFF.

Ten or more counts support this clonotype. The V gene is TRBV2, the J gene TRBJ1-1, with no clear D. Trimming shortened V by 6 bases and J by 2 bases, and 10 bases separated the two germline ends. Germline CDR1 reads SNHLY; CDR2 reads FYNNEI. The CDR3 loop spans 13 amino acids. In nucleotides, the CDR3 is TGTGCCAGCAGCGGGGTCAGTAACACTGAAGCTTTCTTT. Translated: CASSGVSNTEAFF.

There are many counts of this clonotype. The chain has TRBV12-3 or TRBV12-4 and TRBJ2-2; D is undetermined. This CDR3 comprises 14 residues. Between the trimmed V and J ends, which lost 5 bases and 7 bases, there was a span of 14 bases. CDR3 DNA: TGTGCCAGCAGTCCCGACTTAGCCTACGGGGAGCTGTTTTTT. Its protein product is CASSPDLAYGELFF.

CDR3 DNA sequence: TGTGCCAGCAGTTTCCACATGACCGGTTTGACTGAAGCTTTCTTT. The encoded protein is CASSFHMTGLTEAFF. The gene calls are TRBV27 and TRBJ1-1; no firm D call. V lost 3 bases and J lost 5, with 16 bases in between. This CDR3 has 15 amino acids. CDR1 is MNHEY, CDR2 SMNVEV, per germline (reference sequence).

This clonotype was counted only a few times. The chain combines TRBV29-1 with TRBJ2-7; 7 bases map to TRBD1. The germline gives CDR1 SQVTM, CDR2 ANQGSEA. The trim removed 1 base at V and 0 bases at J, leaving 6 bases unmatched. The CDR3 is 15 residues long. The CDR3 loop reads CSVEGQGIYSYEQYF. In nucleotides, the CDR3 is TGCAGCGTTGAAGGACAGGGCATATACTCCTACGAGCAGTACTTC.

There are many counts of this clonotype. The V gene is TRBV12-3 or TRBV12-4, the J gene TRBJ1-1; 9 nucleotides agree with TRBD1. V shed 5 bases and J 6 bases; nucleotides not matched to a gene: 13. CDR3 size: 16 residues. In nucleotides, the CDR3 is TGTGCCAGCAGTATGTGGGACAGGGCGACCCGATCTGAAGCTTTCTTT. This gives the protein CASSMWDRATRSEAFF.

This clonotype was observed many times. The chain recombines TRBV15 with TRBJ1-4, with TRBD1 as a possible D gene (6 bases). The CDR3 totals 15 residues. The germline V gene encodes CDR1 LNHNV and CDR2 YYDKDF (reference sequence). Trimming stripped 0 bases from V and 8 bases from J, with 13 bases between. CDR3 residues: CATSRDPQGEEKLFF. CDR3 coding DNA: TGTGCCACCAGCAGAGATCCACAGGGAGAAGAAAAACTGTTTTTT.

The DNA of the CDR3 is TGCAGCGTCGAGGGGAGCACAGATACGCAGTATTTT. This encodes CSVEGSTDTQYF. The chain couples TRBV29-1 to TRBJ2-3; the D gene could be TRBD1 or TRBD2 (5 bases each). Germline CDR1 reads SQVTM; CDR2 reads ANQGSEA. Trimming took off 6 bases at V and 0 bases at J, with 7 bases between the two ends. The CDR3 spans 12 residues.

The rearrangement links TRBV5-1 to TRBJ1-5; no clear D. CDR1 and CDR2 from the germline V gene are SGHRS and YFSETQ. The ends were cut back, 0 bases at V and 0 bases at J, with 7 bases in the middle. This CDR3 is built from 15 residues. CDR3 sequence (DNA): TGCGCCAGCAGCTTGGCGGGATATAGCAATCAGCCCCAGCATTTT. Translating gives CASSLAGYSNQPQHF.

The table lists this clonotype with many counts. This chain links TRBV25-1 with TRBJ2-6, with unresolved D. The CDR3 extends over 13 amino acids. V was cut by 10 bases and J by 2 bases, with 9 bases left in between. From germline, CDR1 is MGHDK and CDR2 SYGVNS. Written as DNA, the CDR3 is TGTGCCACCCTCTTCCCTGGGGCCAACGTCCTGACTTTC. Translating gives CATLFPGANVLTF.

In this sample, this clonotype turned up many times. This rearrangement joins TRBV3-1 to TRBJ1-6, with no clear D. This CDR3 region has 14 residues. Germline lookup yields CDR1 LGHDT and CDR2 YNNKEL (reference sequence). Trimming stripped 1 base from V and 10 bases from J, with 11 bases between. The CDR3 DNA reads as TGTGCCAGCAGCCAAGGGGCGGTTGACTCACCCCTCCACTTT. It yields the protein CASSQGAVDSPLHF.

This clonotype came up many times. The V call is TRBV4-2, the J call TRBJ2-3; 11 nucleotides align to TRBD2. Germline V lookup: CDR1 LGHNA, CDR2 YNFKEQ. The CDR3 runs 17 residues. After removal of 4 bases from V and 6 bases from J, the junction contained 12 bases not matched to a gene. CDR3 coding DNA: TGTGCCAGCAGCCCATCACCGACTAGCGGGGACGGGGATACGCAGTATTTT. It yields the protein CASSPSPTSGDGDTQYF.

This clonotype was found many times. The chain combines TRBV7-6 with TRBJ1-1; TRBD1 agrees at 9 bases. CDR1 and CDR2 (germline): SGHVS, FNYEAQ. J was trimmed by 6 bases and V by 5 bases; bases with no gene match: 7. This CDR3 has 14 amino acids. CDR3 DNA sequence: TGTGCCAGCAGCACAATTGACAGGGGGTCTGAAGCTTTCTTT. It codes for CASSTIDRGSEAFF.

This chain joins TRBV18 and TRBJ1-5; D is perhaps TRBD1 (5 bases). CDR1 and CDR2 (germline): KGHSH, LQKENI. There are 16 residues in the CDR3. Trimming took 3 bases from V and 0 from J, leaving 12 bases between them. The CDR3 sequence: CASSPPRRDSNQPQHF. DNA of the CDR3: TGTGCCAGCTCACCCCCGCGCAGGGATAGCAATCAGCCCCAGCATTTT.

On this clonotype: Since a much larger clone is just one base distant, this may be a read error. The V call is TRBV24-1, the J call TRBJ2-1; D is uncertain. The CDR3 covers 11 residues. Trimming left V 5 bases short and J 9 bases short, with 7 bases between. In germline, CDR1 is KGHDR, CDR2 SFDVKD. The CDR3 region is CATSGIAEQFF. The CDR3 DNA reads as TGTGCCACCAGTGGAATCGCTGAGCAGTTCTTC.

The table lists this clonotype with many counts. The chain is built from TRBV12-3 or TRBV12-4 and TRBJ2-3; D unresolved. V lost 5 bases, J lost 8 bases, and 8 bases lay in between. The CDR3 sequence is 11 residues long. The CDR3 nucleotides are TGTGCCAGCAGTCGGACCGTTACGCAGTATTTT. Encoded protein: CASSRTVTQYF.

This clonotype was seen repeatedly, ten times or more. This chain connects TRBV7-6 to TRBJ2-3, with TRBD1 matching 9 bases. The trim removed 5 bases at V and 10 bases at J, leaving 4 bases unmatched. Germline loops: CDR1 SGHVS, CDR2 FNYEAQ. The CDR3 has 12 residues. The CDR3 DNA reads as TGTGCCAGCAGCGGGACAGGGAACTCGCAGTATTTT. Its translation is CASSGTGNSQYF.